This T cell receptor (beta chain) was retrieved from a study of human T cells and chemical hapten exposure. Study-wide results and caveats: After DPC sensitization, TCRs above 1 in 1000 frequency showed no change.

This clonotype was seen ten or more times. Its matching antigen is unknown. The germline CDR1 and CDR2 sequences are MNHNY and SVGAGI (reference sequence). This CDR3 has 15 residues. Germline trimming cut 0 bases from V and 3 bases from J; bases unmatched to any gene: 1. Unique molecular identifiers were attached to individual cDNA molecules within the library. TCRdb independently ran MiXCR on the RACE reads; one entry per CDR3 protein. The table shows approximately 320,000 distinct CDR3 sequences, with approximately 5% occurring only once. Time point noted: pre-sensitization, week 0. Treatment specified: therapeutic diphenylcyclopropenone sensitization with weekly scalp DPC. Blood, whole and unfractionated, served as the source for total RNA extraction.

This sample comprised whole blood, obtained in connection with sensitization to the hapten diphenylcyclopropenone (DPC). V and J are TRBV6-6 and TRBJ2-5, with 10 positions matching TRBD2. This receptor was identified in a woman aged 18-29 years with alopecia areata. Some clones in this sample may be carry-over from other donors' samples. The CDR3 is CASSYSSGGEETQYF. The CDR3 region has the DNA TGTGCCAGCAGTTACTCCAGCGGGGGGGAAGAGACCCAGTACTTC.